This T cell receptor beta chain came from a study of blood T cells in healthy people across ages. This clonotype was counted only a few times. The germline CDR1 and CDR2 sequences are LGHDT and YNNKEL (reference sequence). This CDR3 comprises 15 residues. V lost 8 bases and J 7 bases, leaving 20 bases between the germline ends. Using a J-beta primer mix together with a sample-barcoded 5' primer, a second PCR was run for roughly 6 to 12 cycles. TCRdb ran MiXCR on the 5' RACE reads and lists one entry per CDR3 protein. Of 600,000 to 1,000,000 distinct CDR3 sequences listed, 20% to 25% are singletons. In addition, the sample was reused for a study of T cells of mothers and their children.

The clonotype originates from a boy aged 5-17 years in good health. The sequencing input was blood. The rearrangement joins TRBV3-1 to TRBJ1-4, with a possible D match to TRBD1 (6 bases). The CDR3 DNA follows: TGTGCCAGCGGAAACAGGGAGCGGCGGGGTGAAAAACTGTTTTTT. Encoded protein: CASGNRERRGEKLFF.